The rows below give T cell receptor beta chains drawn from one sample of a study of molecular identifiers for immune sequencing clone quantification. Each CDR3 protein is one row after TCRdb ran MiXCR on the PCR reads. Found here are 460,000 or so distinct CDR3 sequences, less than 30% of them singletons; the top ten hold 0.7% to 0.9%. Sequencing input: naive CD8+ T cells from blood, with Jurkat cell RNA spiked in. Receptor source: a human donor in good health. Some libraries in this study had Jurkat cell RNA spiked in. The CDR3 runs from the conserved cysteine through the conserved F or W. The order of the fields is clone size, D gene, CDR3 length, J gene, V gene, CDR3 DNA, CDR3 protein. D genes are given only for firm matches. The size field is filled for only some rows; it gives once, few, many or a size class.

many | . | 13 | TRBJ1-1 | TRBV28 | TGTGCCAGCAGTACACACGGGACACCCGAGGGTTTCTTT | CASSTHGTPEGFF
. | . | 13 | TRBJ2-7 | TRBV7-2 | TGTGCCAGCAGCTTAGAATTAGCGAACGAGCAGTACTTC | CASSLELANEQYF
. | . | 14 | TRBJ1-1 | TRBV11-2 | TGTGCCAGCAGCTTAGGACCCTACGGCGATGAAGCTTTCTTT | CASSLGPYGDEAFF
many | . | 14 | TRBJ2-7 | TRBV28 | TGTGCCAGCAGTTTAAACCAGGTTTCCTACGAGCAGTACTTC | CASSLNQVSYEQYF
many | . | 15 | TRBJ2-3 | TRBV11-1 | TGTGCCAGCAGTCTAACAGGGATAAGCACAGATACGCAGTATTTT | CASSLTGISTDTQYF
many | TRBD2 | 14 | TRBJ2-7 | TRBV29-1 | TGCAGCGTTGTGAGACTAGCGGGACAGTACGAGCAGTACTTC | CSVVRLAGQYEQYF
. | TRBD1 | 14 | TRBJ1-2 | TRBV6-1 | TGTGCCAGCACCCACATCGGGACAGCCATGTGCTACACCTTC | CASTHIGTAMCYTF
. | . | 14 | TRBJ1-1 | TRBV28 | TGTGCCAGCAGTGGGGGGACGATAAACACTGAAGCTTTCTTT | CASSGGTINTEAFF
. | TRBD2 | 15 | TRBJ2-3 | TRBV20-1 | TGCAGTGCTAGTGGGGCTAGCGGAATGACAGATACGCAGTATTTT | CSASGASGMTDTQYF
many | . | 13 | TRBJ1-2 | TRBV12-3/TRBV12-4 | TGTGCCAGCAGTCCTATCTCAGGGGATGGCTACACCTTC | CASSPISGDGYTF
. | TRBD2 | 14 | TRBJ2-7 | TRBV3-1 | TGTGCCAGCAGCCAACTAGCGGAGCCTTGGGAGCAGTACTTC | CASSQLAEPWEQYF
few | TRBD1 | 14 | TRBJ1-2 | TRBV12-3/TRBV12-4 | TGTGCCAGCATCACAGGGGGGACCCCGTATGGCTACACCTTC | CASITGGTPYGYTF
. | . | 14 | TRBJ2-5 | TRBV7-9 | TGTGCCAGCAGCTTAGTGGCAGGCGACGAGACCCAGTACTTC | CASSLVAGDETQYF
. | TRBD2 | 16 | TRBJ2-3 | TRBV7-9 | TGTGCCAGCTCTCACCCGACTAGCGAATCCACAGATACGCAGTATTTT | CASSHPTSESTDTQYF
few | . | 13 | TRBJ2-2 | TRBV29-1 | TGCAGCGTTGATGCAGGGGACACCGGGGAGCTGTTTTTT | CSVDAGDTGELFF
few | . | 12 | TRBJ2-7 | TRBV11-3 | TGTGCCAGCAGCACGGGACCTGACGAGCAGTACTTC | CASSTGPDEQYF
few | TRBD1 | 19 | TRBJ2-2 | TRBV20-1 | TGCAGTGCTAGACCCTCCTCTCTTATTGGACAGGGGGAGACCGGGGAGCTGTTTTTT | CSARPSSLIGQGETGELFF
. | . | 15 | TRBJ2-5 | TRBV12-3/TRBV12-4 | TGTGCCAGCAATCATGCCGGGGGGCACCAAGAGACCCAGTACTTC | CASNHAGGHQETQYF